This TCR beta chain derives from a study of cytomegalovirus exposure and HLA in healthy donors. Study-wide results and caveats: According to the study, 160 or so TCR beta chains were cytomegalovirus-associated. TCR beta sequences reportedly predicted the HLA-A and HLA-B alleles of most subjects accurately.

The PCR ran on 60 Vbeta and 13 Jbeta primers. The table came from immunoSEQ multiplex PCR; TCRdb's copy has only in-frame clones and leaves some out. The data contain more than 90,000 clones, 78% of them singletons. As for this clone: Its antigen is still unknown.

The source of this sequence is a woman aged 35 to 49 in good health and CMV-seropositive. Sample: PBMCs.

This chain's CDR3 is CASSFSDNEQFF. Written as DNA, the CDR3 is TGCGCCAGCAGCTTTTCCGACAATGAGCAGTTCTTC. The rearrangement links TRBV5-1 to TRBJ2-1, with D hard to call. V lost 2 bases, J lost 5 bases, and 5 bases lay in between. There are 12 residues in the CDR3. Germline CDR1 is SGHRS and CDR2 is YFSETQ.